The rows below give T cell receptor beta chains drawn from one sample of a study of technical replicates of blood from a few donors. The table came from immunoSEQ multiplex PCR; TCRdb's copy has only in-frame clones and leaves some out. Among approximately 77,000 clones listed, around 94% were seen once. Input material: T cells isolated from PBMCs. The receptor source for this set is a human donor in good health. Each CDR3 is given with its conserved first and last residue. The D gene is left open where the match is weak. The size of a clone is reported for some rows only, either as once, few or many, or as a class for expanded clones.

j_call: TRBJ2-7
clone_size: NA
v_call: TRBV2
d_call: NA
cdr3_aa: CASRLSPMYEQYF
cdr3_nt: TGTGCCAGCAGGCTTTCTCCTATGTACGAGCAGTACTTC

j_call: TRBJ2-4
clone_size: NA
v_call: TRBV7-9
d_call: NA
cdr3_aa: CASSYQGLENIQYF
cdr3_nt: TGTGCCAGCAGCTATCAGGGTCTAGAAAACATTCAGTACTTC

j_call: TRBJ2-3
clone_size: NA
v_call: TRBV11-2
d_call: NA
cdr3_aa: CASNGGGTDTQYF
cdr3_nt: TGTGCCAGCAACGGAGGGGGCACAGATACGCAGTATTTT

j_call: TRBJ2-5
clone_size: NA
v_call: TRBV6-6
d_call: NA
cdr3_aa: CASRDYTQETQYF
cdr3_nt: TGTGCCAGCAGGGACTACACCCAAGAGACCCAGTACTTC

j_call: TRBJ2-2
clone_size: NA
v_call: TRBV11-3
d_call: TRBD1
cdr3_aa: CASSPGQGDNTGELFF
cdr3_nt: TGTGCCAGCAGTCCCGGACAGGGTGATAACACCGGGGAGCTGTTTTTT

j_call: TRBJ2-7
clone_size: NA
v_call: TRBV7-9
d_call: NA
cdr3_aa: CASSSPTFYEQYF
cdr3_nt: TGTGCCAGCAGCTCACCGACTTTCTACGAGCAGTACTTC

j_call: TRBJ1-4
clone_size: NA
v_call: TRBV28
d_call: NA
cdr3_aa: CASRSRGATNEKLFF
cdr3_nt: TGTGCCAGCAGATCAAGGGGTGCAACTAATGAAAAACTGTTTTTT

j_call: TRBJ2-4
clone_size: few
v_call: TRBV19
d_call: NA
cdr3_aa: CASSIVDRAKNIQYF
cdr3_nt: TGTGCCAGTAGTATAGTGGACAGAGCCAAAAACATTCAGTACTTC

j_call: TRBJ2-1
clone_size: NA
v_call: TRBV7-9
d_call: NA
cdr3_aa: CASSLVIVSYNEQFF
cdr3_nt: TGTGCCAGCAGCTTAGTTATCGTCTCCTACAATGAGCAGTTCTTC

j_call: TRBJ2-7
clone_size: NA
v_call: TRBV7-8
d_call: TRBD1
cdr3_aa: CASSLYGGTGSYEQYF
cdr3_nt: TGTGCCAGCAGCTTATATGGCGGGACAGGTAGCTACGAGCAGTACTTC

j_call: TRBJ2-7
clone_size: NA
v_call: TRBV5-4
d_call: NA
cdr3_aa: CASSSRDLSYEQYF
cdr3_nt: TGTGCCAGCAGCTCCCGGGACTTAAGCTACGAGCAGTACTTC

j_call: TRBJ2-1
clone_size: NA
v_call: TRBV10-1
d_call: TRBD2
cdr3_aa: CASSELAGGRNEQFF
cdr3_nt: TGCGCCAGCAGTGAATTAGCGGGAGGGCGGAATGAGCAGTTCTTC

j_call: TRBJ2-5
clone_size: NA
v_call: TRBV4-2
d_call: NA
cdr3_aa: CASSQVLPGDEGETQYF
cdr3_nt: TGTGCCAGCAGCCAAGTTCTTCCAGGGGATGAGGGAGAGACCCAGTACTTC

j_call: TRBJ2-1
clone_size: NA
v_call: TRBV6-1
d_call: NA
cdr3_aa: CASSDVFSGFANEQFF
cdr3_nt: TGTGCCAGCAGTGATGTCTTTTCGGGTTTTGCGAATGAGCAGTTCTTC

j_call: TRBJ1-3
clone_size: NA
v_call: TRBV9
d_call: NA
cdr3_aa: CASSIVGLSGNTIYF
cdr3_nt: TGTGCCAGCAGCATCGTGGGCCTCTCTGGAAACACCATATATTTT

j_call: TRBJ1-3
clone_size: once
v_call: TRBV6-5
d_call: NA
cdr3_aa: CASSYSGALTGNTIYF
cdr3_nt: TGTGCCAGCAGTTACTCAGGGGCGTTAACTGGAAACACCATATATTTT

j_call: TRBJ1-1
clone_size: NA
v_call: TRBV4-1
d_call: NA
cdr3_aa: CASSQDRVSEAFF
cdr3_nt: TGCGCCAGCAGCCAAGACAGGGTGAGTGAAGCTTTCTTT

j_call: TRBJ1-1
clone_size: once
v_call: TRBV19
d_call: NA
cdr3_aa: CASSRSYGEAFF
cdr3_nt: TGTGCCAGTAGTAGGAGCTACGGTGAAGCTTTCTTT

j_call: TRBJ2-5
clone_size: NA
v_call: TRBV7-8
d_call: TRBD2
cdr3_aa: CASSGGLAEETQYF
cdr3_nt: TGTGCCAGCAGTGGGGGACTAGCAGAAGAGACCCAGTACTTC

j_call: TRBJ2-7
clone_size: NA
v_call: TRBV18
d_call: NA
cdr3_aa: CASSPASSSRGFHYEQYF
cdr3_nt: TGTGCCAGCTCACCAGCCTCATCGTCCAGGGGATTTCACTACGAGCAGTACTTC

j_call: TRBJ2-3
clone_size: NA
v_call: TRBV11-3
d_call: NA
cdr3_aa: CASSLGGGSTDTQYF
cdr3_nt: TGTGCCAGCAGCTTAGGAGGCGGGAGCACAGATACGCAGTATTTT

j_call: TRBJ1-5
clone_size: NA
v_call: TRBV10-3
d_call: TRBD1
cdr3_aa: CAISLDREQPQHF
cdr3_nt: TGTGCCATCAGTCTGGACAGGGAACAGCCCCAGCATTTT

j_call: TRBJ2-1
clone_size: NA
v_call: TRBV5-4
d_call: NA
cdr3_aa: CASSSSGSYNEQFF
cdr3_nt: TGTGCCAGCAGCTCGTCGGGGAGCTACAATGAGCAGTTCTTC

j_call: TRBJ2-7
clone_size: once
v_call: TRBV6-5
d_call: NA
cdr3_aa: CATREWDEQYF
cdr3_nt: TGTGCCACCCGGGAGTGGGACGAGCAGTACTTC

j_call: TRBJ2-7
clone_size: NA
v_call: TRBV30
d_call: TRBD1
cdr3_aa: CAWTPLQGIPYEQYF
cdr3_nt: TGTGCCTGGACGCCTTTACAGGGGATACCCTACGAGCAGTACTTC

j_call: TRBJ2-7
clone_size: NA
v_call: TRBV19
d_call: NA
cdr3_aa: CASSIFDTFNEQYF
cdr3_nt: TGTGCCAGTAGTATATTCGACACTTTTAACGAGCAGTACTTC

j_call: TRBJ1-4
clone_size: NA
v_call: TRBV6-5
d_call: TRBD1
cdr3_aa: CASSYSTGVAEKLFF
cdr3_nt: TGTGCCAGCAGTTACTCGACAGGGGTGGCTGAAAAACTGTTTTTT

j_call: TRBJ1-2
clone_size: NA
v_call: TRBV9
d_call: NA
cdr3_aa: CASSVSAGDLYGYTF
cdr3_nt: TGTGCCAGCAGCGTCTCGGCAGGGGACCTCTATGGCTACACCTTC